A selection of T cell receptor beta chains follows, all from one sample in a study of blood T cells in healthy people across ages. TCRdb redid the calling of the 5' RACE reads with MiXCR, one entry per CDR3 protein. The sample holds about 800,000 distinct CDR3 sequences, 20% to 25% seen once. The same specimen was also included in a second study, on T cells of mothers and their children.

Material: blood. All receptors derive from a boy under 18 in good health. CDR3s include the opening cysteine and the closing phenylalanine or tryptophan. A D gene is named only where the DNA matches it firmly. Clone size appears in some rows only: once, few, many, or a class for an expanded clone.

v_call: TRBV7-9; clone_size: few; cdr3_length: 19; d_call: TRBD2; j_call: TRBJ2-3; cdr3_nt: TGTGCCAGCAGCTCCCCCGGGGCTAGCGGGAGAACTAGCACAGATACGCAGTATTTT; cdr3_aa: CASSSPGASGRTSTDTQYF
v_call: TRBV12-3/TRBV12-4; clone_size: few; cdr3_length: 15; d_call: -; j_call: TRBJ2-5; cdr3_nt: TGTGCCAGCAGTTTCCCGGCGGGTGTCCAAGAGACCCAGTACTTC; cdr3_aa: CASSFPAGVQETQYF
v_call: TRBV6-2/TRBV6-3; clone_size: -; cdr3_length: 14; d_call: -; j_call: TRBJ2-2; cdr3_nt: TGTGCCAGCAGTTTGCGGACAGACACCGGGGAGCTGTTTTTT; cdr3_aa: CASSLRTDTGELFF
v_call: TRBV7-2; clone_size: -; cdr3_length: 13; d_call: -; j_call: TRBJ2-3; cdr3_nt: TGTGCCAGCAGCTTACTCCTTACAGATACGCAGTATTTT; cdr3_aa: CASSLLLTDTQYF
v_call: TRBV3-1; clone_size: -; cdr3_length: 15; d_call: -; j_call: TRBJ2-7; cdr3_nt: TGTGCCAGCAGCCAAGTTGTAACGGGGGCAACCGAGCAGTACTTT; cdr3_aa: CASSQVVTGATEQYF
v_call: TRBV29-1; clone_size: -; cdr3_length: 11; d_call: -; j_call: TRBJ1-2; cdr3_nt: TGCAGCATAAGAGAAGACTATGGCTACACCTTC; cdr3_aa: CSIREDYGYTF
v_call: TRBV20-1; clone_size: -; cdr3_length: 15; d_call: TRBD2; j_call: TRBJ2-1; cdr3_nt: TGCAGTGCCTCATTAGCGGGGATAGACTACAATGAGCAGTTCTTC; cdr3_aa: CSASLAGIDYNEQFF
v_call: TRBV6-2/TRBV6-3; clone_size: -; cdr3_length: 14; d_call: -; j_call: TRBJ2-5; cdr3_nt: TGTGCCAGCAGTTACGACAGGATACAAGAGACCCAGTACTTC; cdr3_aa: CASSYDRIQETQYF
v_call: TRBV19; clone_size: -; cdr3_length: 14; d_call: -; j_call: TRBJ1-2; cdr3_nt: TGTGCCAGTAGTGCTGACGGGACACACTATGGCTACACCTTC; cdr3_aa: CASSADGTHYGYTF
v_call: TRBV7-2; clone_size: -; cdr3_length: 15; d_call: -; j_call: TRBJ1-2; cdr3_nt: TGTGCCAGCAGCTTTTTACGGGACACCACCTATGGCTACACCTTC; cdr3_aa: CASSFLRDTTYGYTF
v_call: TRBV9; clone_size: -; cdr3_length: 13; d_call: -; j_call: TRBJ2-2; cdr3_nt: TGTGCCAGCAGCAATACCAAGGGCGGGGAGCTGTTTTTT; cdr3_aa: CASSNTKGGELFF
v_call: TRBV7-2; clone_size: few; cdr3_length: 17; d_call: TRBD2; j_call: TRBJ2-7; cdr3_nt: TGTGCCAGCAGCTTTCGAGGAGGGAGGGCCTACCCCAACGAGCAGTACTTC; cdr3_aa: CASSFRGGRAYPNEQYF
v_call: TRBV7-9; clone_size: -; cdr3_length: 15; d_call: TRBD2; j_call: TRBJ2-1; cdr3_nt: TGTGCCAGCAGCTTTCTAGCGGGAGTTCGGGATGAGCAGTTCTTC; cdr3_aa: CASSFLAGVRDEQFF
v_call: TRBV28; clone_size: -; cdr3_length: 13; d_call: -; j_call: TRBJ2-7; cdr3_nt: TGTGCCAGCGAGACCAGGGACTCCTACGAGCAGTACTTC; cdr3_aa: CASETRDSYEQYF
v_call: TRBV6-2/TRBV6-3; clone_size: -; cdr3_length: 14; d_call: TRBD2; j_call: TRBJ2-7; cdr3_nt: TGTGCCAGCAGTTCCGGGACTATAACCTACGAGCAGTACTTC; cdr3_aa: CASSSGTITYEQYF
v_call: TRBV5-1; clone_size: -; cdr3_length: 15; d_call: TRBD1; j_call: TRBJ2-4; cdr3_nt: TGCGCCAGCAGCTTGGGATTGGCTGGGACAGACGTTCAGTACTTC; cdr3_aa: CASSLGLAGTDVQYF
v_call: TRBV4-1; clone_size: few; cdr3_length: 13; d_call: -; j_call: TRBJ1-1; cdr3_nt: TGCGCCAGCAGCCACGTCAACGGGCCTGAAGCTTTCTTT; cdr3_aa: CASSHVNGPEAFF
v_call: TRBV10-3; clone_size: -; cdr3_length: 17; d_call: -; j_call: TRBJ2-4; cdr3_nt: TGTGCCATCAGTGAGTCGGTGGGGGTTGGAGCCAAAAACATTCAGTACTTC; cdr3_aa: CAISESVGVGAKNIQYF
v_call: TRBV12-3/TRBV12-4; clone_size: -; cdr3_length: 14; d_call: -; j_call: TRBJ1-6; cdr3_nt: TGTGCCAGCAGTTTGAGCAGGGATCATTCACCCCTCCGCTTT; cdr3_aa: CASSLSRDHSPLRF
v_call: TRBV7-2; clone_size: -; cdr3_length: 12; d_call: -; j_call: TRBJ2-2; cdr3_nt: TGTGCCAGCAGCTTAGCCCCTGAAAAGTTGTTTTTT; cdr3_aa: CASSLAPEKLFF
v_call: TRBV28; clone_size: -; cdr3_length: 15; d_call: TRBD2; j_call: TRBJ2-1; cdr3_nt: TGTGCCAGCAGTTCCGCGCGGGAGGGCGTCGATGAGCAGTTCTTC; cdr3_aa: CASSSAREGVDEQFF
v_call: TRBV29-1; clone_size: -; cdr3_length: 16; d_call: TRBD1; j_call: TRBJ2-1; cdr3_nt: TGCAGCGTTGAAGCAGGAGGACAGGGAAGCTACAATGAGCAGTTCTTC; cdr3_aa: CSVEAGGQGSYNEQFF
v_call: TRBV7-2; clone_size: few; cdr3_length: 16; d_call: -; j_call: TRBJ2-1; cdr3_nt: TGTGCCAGCAGCCCTCGGGTCCCGGGCTCCTACAATGAGCAGTTCTTC; cdr3_aa: CASSPRVPGSYNEQFF
v_call: TRBV7-2; clone_size: -; cdr3_length: 13; d_call: -; j_call: TRBJ1-2; cdr3_nt: TGTGCCAGCAGCTTGGACATGAACTATGGCTACACCTTC; cdr3_aa: CASSLDMNYGYTF
v_call: TRBV3-1; clone_size: few; cdr3_length: 17; d_call: -; j_call: TRBJ1-4; cdr3_nt: TGTGCCAGCAGCTTATTTACGACAGACGAATCGGAAGAAAAACTGTTTTTT; cdr3_aa: CASSLFTTDESEEKLFF
v_call: TRBV4-3; clone_size: many; cdr3_length: 17; d_call: -; j_call: TRBJ1-5; cdr3_nt: TGCGCCAGCAGCCAAGATCCTGCGGGAGCAGCGCGTCAGCCCCAGCATTTT; cdr3_aa: CASSQDPAGAARQPQHF
v_call: TRBV21-1; clone_size: few; cdr3_length: 15; d_call: -; j_call: TRBJ1-4; cdr3_nt: TGTGCCAGCAGCCCACCACAGGGTAGGAGTGAAAAACTGTTTTTT; cdr3_aa: CASSPPQGRSEKLFF
v_call: TRBV27; clone_size: -; cdr3_length: 16; d_call: TRBD1; j_call: TRBJ2-5; cdr3_nt: TGTGCCAGCAGTCTTAATTTCCCGGGACAGATAGAGACCCAGTACTTC; cdr3_aa: CASSLNFPGQIETQYF
v_call: TRBV6-5; clone_size: -; cdr3_length: 15; d_call: -; j_call: TRBJ2-5; cdr3_nt: TGTGCCAGCAGTTACGGGCGGGGGCTACAAGAGACCCAGTACTTC; cdr3_aa: CASSYGRGLQETQYF
v_call: TRBV20-1; clone_size: -; cdr3_length: 14; d_call: TRBD1; j_call: TRBJ1-2; cdr3_nt: TGCAGTGCCCCGGGACAGACCTCTAACTATGGCTACACCTTC; cdr3_aa: CSAPGQTSNYGYTF
v_call: TRBV10-3; clone_size: -; cdr3_length: 17; d_call: TRBD1; j_call: TRBJ1-5; cdr3_nt: TGTGCCATCAGTGAGTCGGTGGGACAGGGAGGGAGTCAGCCCCAGCATTTT; cdr3_aa: CAISESVGQGGSQPQHF
v_call: TRBV28; clone_size: -; cdr3_length: 15; d_call: -; j_call: TRBJ2-6; cdr3_nt: TGTGCCAGCAGTTTCGAAGGGGCCGGGGCCAACGTCCTGACTTTC; cdr3_aa: CASSFEGAGANVLTF
v_call: TRBV28; clone_size: -; cdr3_length: 18; d_call: TRBD1; j_call: TRBJ2-6; cdr3_nt: TGTGCCAGCAGTTTTAGTCCGGGACAGGGAACTGGGGCCAACGTCCTGACTTTC; cdr3_aa: CASSFSPGQGTGANVLTF
v_call: TRBV11-1; clone_size: -; cdr3_length: 17; d_call: TRBD2; j_call: TRBJ2-1; cdr3_nt: TGTGCCAGCAGCTTAGGCTTTCTTAGCGGGAGCGGGGATGAGCAGTTCTTC; cdr3_aa: CASSLGFLSGSGDEQFF
v_call: TRBV7-2; clone_size: once; cdr3_length: 18; d_call: TRBD2; j_call: TRBJ2-3; cdr3_nt: TGTGCCAGCAGCTTAGTTCCTATAGCGGGAGGGTCTACAGATACGCAGTATTTT; cdr3_aa: CASSLVPIAGGSTDTQYF
v_call: TRBV6-5; clone_size: -; cdr3_length: 15; d_call: TRBD1; j_call: TRBJ1-2; cdr3_nt: TGTGCCAGCAGTCACGACAGGGGGCGCGGGCGTGGCTACACCTTC; cdr3_aa: CASSHDRGRGRGYTF
v_call: TRBV27; clone_size: few; cdr3_length: 12; d_call: -; j_call: TRBJ1-1; cdr3_nt: TGTGCCAGCAGCCACGGGGGAACTGAAGCTTTCTTT; cdr3_aa: CASSHGGTEAFF
v_call: TRBV7-3; clone_size: few; cdr3_length: 15; d_call: TRBD2; j_call: TRBJ2-1; cdr3_nt: TGTGCCAGCAGCCAGGGACTAGCGAGCTACAATGAGCAGTTCTTC; cdr3_aa: CASSQGLASYNEQFF
v_call: TRBV11-1; clone_size: few; cdr3_length: 11; d_call: -; j_call: TRBJ1-1; cdr3_nt: TGTGCCAGCAACGGGCCTCGAGGTGCTTTCTTT; cdr3_aa: CASNGPRGAFF
v_call: TRBV4-1; clone_size: -; cdr3_length: 17; d_call: TRBD1; j_call: TRBJ2-3; cdr3_nt: TGCGCCAGCAGCCTAGCCCGGGACAGCTATTACACAGATACGCAGTATTTT; cdr3_aa: CASSLARDSYYTDTQYF
v_call: TRBV20-1; clone_size: few; cdr3_length: 15; d_call: TRBD2; j_call: TRBJ2-1; cdr3_nt: TGCAGTGCTAACAATGAGGGACTAGCAGATAATGAGCAGTTCTTC; cdr3_aa: CSANNEGLADNEQFF
v_call: TRBV5-1; clone_size: few; cdr3_length: 15; d_call: -; j_call: TRBJ1-4; cdr3_nt: TGCGCCAGCAGCTTGGGGTACGCGACTAATGAAAAACTGTTTTTT; cdr3_aa: CASSLGYATNEKLFF
v_call: TRBV7-2; clone_size: -; cdr3_length: 16; d_call: TRBD1; j_call: TRBJ1-1; cdr3_nt: TGTGCCAGCAGCTTAGTAAGGGGGCGCGGGAACACTGAAGCTTTCTTT; cdr3_aa: CASSLVRGRGNTEAFF
v_call: TRBV28; clone_size: -; cdr3_length: 14; d_call: -; j_call: TRBJ1-1; cdr3_nt: TGTGCCAGCAGTTTCATAGCAGAGAACACTGAAGCTTTCTTT; cdr3_aa: CASSFIAENTEAFF
v_call: TRBV20-1; clone_size: few; cdr3_length: 15; d_call: TRBD1; j_call: TRBJ2-2; cdr3_nt: TGCAGTGCTAGGGACAGGGCGGAATTCACCGGGGAGCTGTTTTTT; cdr3_aa: CSARDRAEFTGELFF
v_call: TRBV29-1; clone_size: -; cdr3_length: 13; d_call: -; j_call: TRBJ2-7; cdr3_nt: TGCAGCGTATCCGGGACGGTTAGCTACGAGCAGTACTTC; cdr3_aa: CSVSGTVSYEQYF
v_call: TRBV15; clone_size: -; cdr3_length: 16; d_call: TRBD1; j_call: TRBJ1-4; cdr3_nt: TGTGCCACCAGCATTGGACAGGGGGCGGCTAATGAAAAACTGTTTTTT; cdr3_aa: CATSIGQGAANEKLFF
v_call: TRBV5-1; clone_size: once; cdr3_length: 14; d_call: -; j_call: TRBJ1-2; cdr3_nt: TGCGCCAGCAGCTTTCCGGGCTCCGGGGGAGGCTACACCTTC; cdr3_aa: CASSFPGSGGGYTF
v_call: TRBV4-1; clone_size: few; cdr3_length: 14; d_call: -; j_call: TRBJ2-5; cdr3_nt: TGCGCCAGCAGCCAAAGGTCGGAGGGGGAGACCCAGTACTTC; cdr3_aa: CASSQRSEGETQYF
v_call: TRBV6-5; clone_size: -; cdr3_length: 13; d_call: -; j_call: TRBJ2-5; cdr3_nt: TGTGCCGGCAGTTACTCGGTGAAAGAGACCCAGTACTTC; cdr3_aa: CAGSYSVKETQYF
v_call: TRBV28; clone_size: -; cdr3_length: 18; d_call: TRBD2; j_call: TRBJ2-7; cdr3_nt: TGTGCCAGCAGTTTAGCTTGGACTAGCGGGATTTCTTCCTACGAGCAGTACTTC; cdr3_aa: CASSLAWTSGISSYEQYF
v_call: TRBV9; clone_size: few; cdr3_length: 15; d_call: TRBD1; j_call: TRBJ1-6; cdr3_nt: TGTGCCAGCAGCGTAGAGGCACAGGGGAATTCACCCCTCCACTTT; cdr3_aa: CASSVEAQGNSPLHF
v_call: TRBV6-6; clone_size: many; cdr3_length: 14; d_call: -; j_call: TRBJ2-1; cdr3_nt: TGTGCCAGCAGTACAGAACGCTCCTACAATGAGCAGTTCTTC; cdr3_aa: CASSTERSYNEQFF
v_call: TRBV20-1; clone_size: -; cdr3_length: 15; d_call: -; j_call: TRBJ2-7; cdr3_nt: TGCAGCGCTAGAGATGAGGAGTTAGGTGTCCACGAGCAGTACTTC; cdr3_aa: CSARDEELGVHEQYF
v_call: TRBV5-1; clone_size: -; cdr3_length: 13; d_call: -; j_call: TRBJ2-3; cdr3_nt: TGCGCCAGCAGCTTGGAGAAAGCAGATACGCAGTATTTT; cdr3_aa: CASSLEKADTQYF